The entry below gives a single TCR beta chain sequence along with its context. The sample originates from a study of blood T cell repertoires in COVID-19. Source study methods: Amplification of reference gene primers provided the estimated nucleated cell counts. Using immunoSEQ multiplex PCR, the repertoire was profiled, and TCRdb retains in-frame clones only, with some absent. The V and J calls and clone size come from that table; D and trimming were worked out from the DNA. Found here are about 140,000 clones, around 73% of them singletons; the top ten hold about 8.4%. The TCR was taken from a woman in her fifties or sixties with active or convalescent COVID-19. What was sequenced was peripheral blood.

The CDR3 region is CASSLFWGISDEQFF. For the CDR3, the DNA is TGCGCCAGCAGCTTATTTTGGGGAATTAGCGATGAGCAGTTCTTC. The chain couples TRBV5-1 to TRBJ2-1; tentative D call: TRBD2 (5 bases). Germline CDR1 SGHRS, CDR2 YFSETQ. The length of the CDR3 is 15 residues. V lost 2 bases to trimming and J lost 8 bases, with 17 bases between them.